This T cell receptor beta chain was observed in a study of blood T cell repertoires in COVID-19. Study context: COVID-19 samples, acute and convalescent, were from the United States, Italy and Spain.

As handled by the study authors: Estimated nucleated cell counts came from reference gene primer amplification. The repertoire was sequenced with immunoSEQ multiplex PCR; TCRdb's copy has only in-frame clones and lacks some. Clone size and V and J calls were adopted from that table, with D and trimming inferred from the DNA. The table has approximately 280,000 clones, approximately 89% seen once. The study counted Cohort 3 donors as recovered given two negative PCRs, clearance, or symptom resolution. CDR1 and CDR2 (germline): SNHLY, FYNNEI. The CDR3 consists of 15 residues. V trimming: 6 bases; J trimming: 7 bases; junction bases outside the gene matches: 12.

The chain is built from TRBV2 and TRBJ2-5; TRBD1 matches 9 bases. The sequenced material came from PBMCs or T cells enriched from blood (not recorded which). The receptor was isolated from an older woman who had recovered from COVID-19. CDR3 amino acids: CASSPGQGPLGTQYF. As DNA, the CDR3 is TGTGCCAGCAGCCCGGGACAGGGTCCTCTGGGGACCCAGTACTTC. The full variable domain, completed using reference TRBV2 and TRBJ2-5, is EPEVTQTPSHQVTQMGQEVILRCVPISNHLYFYWYRQILGQKVEFLVSFYNNEISEKSEIFDDQFSVERPDGSNFTLKIRSTKLEDSAMYFCASSPGQGPLGTQYFGPGTRLLVL.